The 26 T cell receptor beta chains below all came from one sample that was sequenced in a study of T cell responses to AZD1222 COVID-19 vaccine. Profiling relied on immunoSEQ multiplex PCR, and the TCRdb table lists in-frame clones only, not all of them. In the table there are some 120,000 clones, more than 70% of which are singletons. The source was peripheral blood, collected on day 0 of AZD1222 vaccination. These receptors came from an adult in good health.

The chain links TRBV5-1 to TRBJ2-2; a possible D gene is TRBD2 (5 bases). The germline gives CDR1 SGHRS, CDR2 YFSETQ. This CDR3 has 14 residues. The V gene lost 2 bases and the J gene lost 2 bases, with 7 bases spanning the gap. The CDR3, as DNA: TGCGCCAGCAGCTTAGGACTCAACACCGGGGAGCTGTTTTTT. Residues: CASSLGLNTGELFF.

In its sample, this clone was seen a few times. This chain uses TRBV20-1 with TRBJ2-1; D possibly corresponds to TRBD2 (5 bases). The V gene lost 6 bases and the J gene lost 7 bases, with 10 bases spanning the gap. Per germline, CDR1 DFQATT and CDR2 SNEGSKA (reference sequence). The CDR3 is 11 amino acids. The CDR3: CSARLANEQFF. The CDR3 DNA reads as TGCAGTGCCCGTCTAGCTAATGAGCAGTTCTTC.

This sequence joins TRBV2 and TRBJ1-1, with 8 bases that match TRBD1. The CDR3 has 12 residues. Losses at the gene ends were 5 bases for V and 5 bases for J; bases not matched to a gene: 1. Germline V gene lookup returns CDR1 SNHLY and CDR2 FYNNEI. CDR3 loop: CASSQGATEAFF. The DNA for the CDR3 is TGTGCCAGCAGTCAGGGGGCGACTGAAGCTTTCTTT.

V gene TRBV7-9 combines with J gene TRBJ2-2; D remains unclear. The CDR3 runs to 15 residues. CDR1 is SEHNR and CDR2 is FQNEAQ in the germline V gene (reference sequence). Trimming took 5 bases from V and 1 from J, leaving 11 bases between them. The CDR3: CASSRREVNTGELFF. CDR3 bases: TGTGCCAGCAGCAGAAGAGAAGTGAACACCGGGGAGCTGTTTTTT.

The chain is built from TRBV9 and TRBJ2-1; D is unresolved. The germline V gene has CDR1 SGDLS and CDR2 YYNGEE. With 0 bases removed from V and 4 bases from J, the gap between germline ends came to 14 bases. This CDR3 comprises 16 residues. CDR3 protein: CASSVGSFGEYNEQFF. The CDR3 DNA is TGTGCCAGCAGCGTAGGAAGTTTCGGAGAGTACAATGAGCAGTTCTTC.

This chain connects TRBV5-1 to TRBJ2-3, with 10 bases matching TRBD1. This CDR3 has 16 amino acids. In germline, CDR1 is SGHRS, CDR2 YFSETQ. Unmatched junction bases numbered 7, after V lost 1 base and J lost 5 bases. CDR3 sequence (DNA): TGCGCCAGCAGCTTGTTTGGACAGGGGGTTTTAGATACGCAGTATTTT. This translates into CASSLFGQGVLDTQYF.

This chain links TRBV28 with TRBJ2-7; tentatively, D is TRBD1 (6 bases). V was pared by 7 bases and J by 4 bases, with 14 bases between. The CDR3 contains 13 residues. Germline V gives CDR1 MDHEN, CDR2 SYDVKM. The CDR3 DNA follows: TGTGCCAGCACCGACCCCAGGGGATACGAGCAGTACTTC. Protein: CASTDPRGYEQYF.

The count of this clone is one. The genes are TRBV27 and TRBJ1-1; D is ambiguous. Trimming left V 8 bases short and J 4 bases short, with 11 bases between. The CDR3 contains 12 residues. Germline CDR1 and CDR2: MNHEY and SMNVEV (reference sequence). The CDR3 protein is CASWKGATEAFF. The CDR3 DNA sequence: TGTGCCAGCTGGAAGGGAGCCACTGAAGCTTTCTTT.

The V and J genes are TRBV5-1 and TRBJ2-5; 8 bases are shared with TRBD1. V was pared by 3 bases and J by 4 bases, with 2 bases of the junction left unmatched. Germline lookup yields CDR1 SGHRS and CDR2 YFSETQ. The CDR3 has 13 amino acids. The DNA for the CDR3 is TGCGCCAGCAGCTCCGGACAGGGAGAGACCCAGTACTTC. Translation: CASSSGQGETQYF. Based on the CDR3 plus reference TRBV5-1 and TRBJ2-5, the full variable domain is KAGVTQTPRYLIKTRGQQVTLSCSPISGHRSVSWYQQTPGQGLQFLFEYFSETQRNKGNFPGRFSGRQFSNSRSEMNVSTLELGDSALYLCASSSGQGETQYFGPGTRLLVL.

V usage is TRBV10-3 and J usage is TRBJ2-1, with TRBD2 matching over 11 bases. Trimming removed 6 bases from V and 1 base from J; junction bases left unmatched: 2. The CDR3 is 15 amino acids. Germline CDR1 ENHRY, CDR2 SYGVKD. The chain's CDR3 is CAIRGTSGSYNEQFF. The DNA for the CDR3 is TGTGCCATCAGAGGGACTAGCGGTTCCTACAATGAGCAGTTCTTC.

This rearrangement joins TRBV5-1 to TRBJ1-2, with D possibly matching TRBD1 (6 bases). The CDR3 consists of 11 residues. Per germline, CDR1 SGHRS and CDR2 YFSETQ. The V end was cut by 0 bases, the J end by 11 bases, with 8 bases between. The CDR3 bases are TGCGCCAGCAGCTTGGACAGGGTGTACACCTTC. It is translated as CASSLDRVYTF.

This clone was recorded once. CDR3 in DNA: TGCAGCGTAGGCGCGTCGGCGGGAGGGACAGATACGCAGTATTTT. Translation: CSVGASAGGTDTQYF. This chain links TRBV29-1 with TRBJ2-3; 9 nucleotides match TRBD2. V lost 6 bases and J lost 3; bases outside the gene matches: 10. The germline CDR1 and CDR2 sequences are SQVTM and ANQGSEA. The CDR3 consists of 15 residues.

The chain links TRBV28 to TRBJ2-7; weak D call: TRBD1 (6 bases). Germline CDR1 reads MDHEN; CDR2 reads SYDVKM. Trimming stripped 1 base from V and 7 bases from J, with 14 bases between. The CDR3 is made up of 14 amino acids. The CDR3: CASSLSQDRGEQYF. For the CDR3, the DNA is TGTGCCAGCAGTTTATCGCAGGACAGAGGGGAGCAGTACTTC.

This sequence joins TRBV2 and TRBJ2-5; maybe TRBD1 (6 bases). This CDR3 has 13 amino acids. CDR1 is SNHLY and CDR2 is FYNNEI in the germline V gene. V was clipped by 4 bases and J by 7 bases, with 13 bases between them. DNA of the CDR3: TGTGCCAGCAGTGCTGGGACATTTGGGACCCAGTACTTC. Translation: CASSAGTFGTQYF.

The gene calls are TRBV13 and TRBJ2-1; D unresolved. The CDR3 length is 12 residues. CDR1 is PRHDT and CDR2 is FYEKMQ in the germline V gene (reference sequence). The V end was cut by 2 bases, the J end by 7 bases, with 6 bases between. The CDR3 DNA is TGTGCCAGCAGCTTATTAGGGAATGAGCAGTTCTTC. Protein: CASSLLGNEQFF.

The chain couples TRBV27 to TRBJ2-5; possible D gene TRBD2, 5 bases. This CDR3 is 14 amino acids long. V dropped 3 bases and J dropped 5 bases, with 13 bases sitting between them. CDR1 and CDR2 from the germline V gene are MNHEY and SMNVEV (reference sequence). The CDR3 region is CASSFRGPRETQYF. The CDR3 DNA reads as TGTGCCAGCAGTTTTCGGGGTCCAAGGGAGACCCAGTACTTC.

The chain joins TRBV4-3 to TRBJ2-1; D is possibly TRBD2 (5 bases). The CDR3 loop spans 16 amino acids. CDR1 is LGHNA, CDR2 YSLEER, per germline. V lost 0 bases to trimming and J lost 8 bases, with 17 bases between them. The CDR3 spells CASSQDWAGEDYEQFF. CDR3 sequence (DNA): TGCGCCAGCAGCCAAGATTGGGCCGGGGAAGACTATGAGCAGTTCTTC.

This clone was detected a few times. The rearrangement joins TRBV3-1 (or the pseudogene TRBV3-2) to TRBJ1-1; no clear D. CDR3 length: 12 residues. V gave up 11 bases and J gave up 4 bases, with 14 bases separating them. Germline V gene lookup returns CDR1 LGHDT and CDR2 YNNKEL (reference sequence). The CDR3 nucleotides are TGTGCCGCTGTGAGTAGAGGCACTGAAGCTTTCTTT. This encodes CAAVSRGTEAFF.

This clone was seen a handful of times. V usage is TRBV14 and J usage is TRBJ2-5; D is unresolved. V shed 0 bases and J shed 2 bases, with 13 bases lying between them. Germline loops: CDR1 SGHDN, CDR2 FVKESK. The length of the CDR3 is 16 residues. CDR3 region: CASSQDRHASQETQYF. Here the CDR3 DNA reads TGTGCCAGCAGCCAAGACCGCCACGCCAGTCAAGAGACCCAGTACTTC.

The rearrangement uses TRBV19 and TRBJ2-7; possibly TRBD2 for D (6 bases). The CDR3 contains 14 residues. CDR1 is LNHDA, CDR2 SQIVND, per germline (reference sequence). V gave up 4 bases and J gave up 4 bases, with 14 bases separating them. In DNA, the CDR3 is TGTGCCAGTAGTAACCCGGGACTCACTTACGAGCAGTACTTC. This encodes CASSNPGLTYEQYF. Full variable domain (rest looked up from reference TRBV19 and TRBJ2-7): DGGITQSPKYLFRKEGQNVTLSCEQNLNHDAMYWYRQDPGQGLRLIYYSQIVNDFQKGDIAEGYSVSREKKESFPLTVTSAQKNPTAFYLCASSNPGLTYEQYFGPGTRLTVT.

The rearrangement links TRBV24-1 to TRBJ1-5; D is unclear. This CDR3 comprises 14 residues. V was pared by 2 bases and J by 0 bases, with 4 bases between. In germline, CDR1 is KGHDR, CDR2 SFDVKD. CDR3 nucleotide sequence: TGTGCCACCAGTGATTCGAGTAGCAATCAGCCCCAGCATTTT. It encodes CATSDSSSNQPQHF.

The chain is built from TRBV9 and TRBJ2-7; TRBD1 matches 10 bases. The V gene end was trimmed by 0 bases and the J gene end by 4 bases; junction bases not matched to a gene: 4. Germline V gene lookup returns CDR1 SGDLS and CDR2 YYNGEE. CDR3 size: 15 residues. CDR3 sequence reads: CASSVAGTGEYEQYF. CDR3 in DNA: TGTGCCAGCAGCGTAGCTGGGACAGGGGAGTACGAGCAGTACTTC.

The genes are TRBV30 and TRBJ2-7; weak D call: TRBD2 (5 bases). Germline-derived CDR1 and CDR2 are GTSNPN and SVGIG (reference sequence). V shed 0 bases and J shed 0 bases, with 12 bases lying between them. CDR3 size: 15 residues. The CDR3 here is CAWSVRLLSSYEQYF. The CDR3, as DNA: TGTGCCTGGAGTGTACGACTACTTAGCTCCTACGAGCAGTACTTC. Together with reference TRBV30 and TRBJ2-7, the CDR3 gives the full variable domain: SQTIHQWPATLVQPVGSPLSLECTVEGTSNPNLYWYRQAAGRGLQLLFYSVGIGQISSEVPQNLSASRPQDRQFILSSKKLLLSDSGFYLCAWSVRLLSSYEQYFGPGTRLTVT.

The CDR3 here is CASRGDSNQPQHF. CDR3 nucleotide sequence: TGTGCCAGCAGGGGAGATAGCAATCAGCCCCAGCATTTT. The rearrangement joins TRBV2 to TRBJ1-5; D is ambiguous. The V gene lost 6 bases and the J gene lost 0 bases, with 6 bases spanning the gap. Germline CDR1 reads SNHLY; CDR2 reads FYNNEI. This CDR3 contains 13 residues.

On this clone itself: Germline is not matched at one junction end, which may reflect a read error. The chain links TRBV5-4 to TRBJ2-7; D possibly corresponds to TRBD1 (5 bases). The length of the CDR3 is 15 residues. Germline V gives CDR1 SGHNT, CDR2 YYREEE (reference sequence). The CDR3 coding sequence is TGTGCCAGCAGTTTGGGGAATTCAGGGATTCGGGAGCAGTACTTC. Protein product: CASSLGNSGIREQYF.

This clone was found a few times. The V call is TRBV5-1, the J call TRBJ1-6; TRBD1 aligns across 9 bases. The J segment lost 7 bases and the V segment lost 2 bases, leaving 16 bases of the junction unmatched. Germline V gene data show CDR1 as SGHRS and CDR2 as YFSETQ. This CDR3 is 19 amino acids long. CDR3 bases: TGCGCCAGCAGCTTAGTGCCCCCGGGACAGGGCTCGGGAAATTCACCCCTCCACTTT. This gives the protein CASSLVPPGQGSGNSPLHF.